This T cell receptor beta chain is from a study of cytotoxic CD8 clonotypes in ibrutinib-treated CLL. Looking at the study overall: Samples had a mean of approximately 240,000 productive templates and almost 95,000 productive rearrangements.

Generated by immunoSEQ multiplex PCR, the TCRdb table keeps only in-frame clones and is missing some. The sample has 150,000 to 250,000 clones; approximately 68% are singletons. Turning to this clone: What it binds is not known.

The study, taken as a whole, reports: Under treatment, the uncommon public clonotypes either contracted or remained stable. Clonality was higher at ibrutinib response and returned toward baseline at progression.

The CDR3 is 15 residues long. Sequenced material: PBMCs, taken after 24 months of ibrutinib treatment. The receptor was isolated from a human donor with chronic lymphocytic leukemia. The rearrangement uses TRBV21-1 and TRBJ2-3; the table's D call, TRBD2, has no DNA check behind it. TRBV21-1 is shown as a pseudogene. The CDR3 nucleotides are TGTGCCAGATCAAAGAGCGGGAGACCTACAGATACGCAGTATTTT. Its translation is CARSKSGRPTDTQYF.